This T cell receptor beta chain emerged from a study of cytomegalovirus exposure and HLA in healthy donors. Sequenced by immunoSEQ multiplex PCR; TCRdb stores in-frame clones only, minus some. The sample lists about 110,000 clones; about 85% were seen once. Between the trimmed V and J ends, which lost 7 bases and 0 bases, there was a span of 16 bases. This CDR3 spans 15 amino acids. Germline V gene sequence: CDR1 WSHSY, CDR2 SAAADI. The table lists this clone with a few counts. The sample taken for sequencing was PBMCs. The chain recombines TRBV10-2 with TRBJ2-7, with D maybe TRBD1 (6 bases). The sequence came from a woman aged 18-30 years in good health and CMV-seronegative. This CDR3 is CASTPRVDSSYEQYF. CDR3 nucleotide sequence: TGCGCCAGCACCCCCCGAGTGGACAGCTCCTACGAGCAGTACTTC.